Following are 29 T cell receptor beta chains from one sample sequenced in a study of regulatory T cells in long-lasting Graves disease. This sample's time point: persistent/refractory GD, antithyroid drugs over 5 years with positive TRAb. TCR sequences were obtained from RNA taken from PBMCs. Arm-PCR with iRepertoire HTBI primers amplified the CDR3 regions for these TCR beta libraries. Each CDR3 protein is one row after TCRdb ran MiXCR on the multiplex PCR reads. The repertoire holds 700,000 or so distinct CDR3 sequences, with approximately 31% as singletons. The source material was peripheral blood mononuclear cells (PBMCs), sampled when the disease was refractory, from a patient treated with antithyroid drugs. Receptor source: a female donor with Graves disease.

Ten or more counts support this clonotype. The chain combines TRBV2 with TRBJ2-7; 8 bases are a match to TRBD2. The CDR3 runs to 15 residues. V lost 1 base to trimming and J lost 2 bases; unmatched junction nucleotides: 4. Germline values: CDR1 SNHLY, CDR2 FYNNEI. The CDR3, as DNA: TGTGCCAGCAGTGAAGAACTAGCGGAAACCTACGAGCAGTACTTC. It yields the protein CASSEELAETYEQYF.

This chain links TRBV6-2 or TRBV6-3 with TRBJ1-1; 8 positions match TRBD1. The germline gives CDR1 MNHEY, CDR2 SVGEGT. The CDR3 runs to 13 residues. V was clipped by 10 bases and J by 4 bases; unmatched bases: 8. CDR3 coding DNA: TGTGCCACCTTTCGACAGGGGAGCACTGAAGCTTTCTTT. This sequence encodes CATFRQGSTEAFF.

This clonotype was detected many times. The chain joins TRBV6-1 to TRBJ1-2; no firm D call. Germline lookup yields CDR1 MNHNS and CDR2 SASEGT. This CDR3 is built from 13 residues. The V end was cut by 2 bases, the J end by 4 bases, with 8 bases between. For the CDR3, the DNA is TGTGCCAGCAGTGAAAAGCCAGTCTATGGCTACACCTTC. Translated, it gives CASSEKPVYGYTF.

The sample holds a few counts of this clonotype. J is TRBJ1-1 and V is TRBV6-2 or TRBV6-3, with 7 bases lining up with TRBD1. The CDR3 extends over 16 amino acids. Germline V gene data show CDR1 as MNHEY and CDR2 as SVGEGT. Unmatched junction bases numbered 10, after V lost 2 bases and J lost 4 bases. This CDR3 reads CASSYLQTGEATEAFF. The CDR3 DNA reads TGTGCCAGCAGTTACCTTCAAACAGGGGAAGCCACTGAAGCTTTCTTT.

The CDR3 here is CASSAGQFNTEAFF. The CDR3 region has the DNA TGTGCCAGTAGTGCGGGACAGTTTAACACTGAAGCTTTCTTT. The rearrangement uses TRBV19 and TRBJ1-1, with 7 positions matching TRBD1. The CDR3 is 14 residues long. The germline V gene encodes CDR1 LNHDA and CDR2 SQIVND (reference sequence). V dropped 5 bases and J dropped 2; count of bases not matched to a gene: 5.

The rearrangement joins TRBV6-1 to TRBJ2-7; 7 bases fit TRBD1. CDR1 is MNHNS, CDR2 SASEGT, per germline. The CDR3 has 14 residues. The trim removed 7 bases at V and 3 bases at J, leaving 9 bases unmatched. For the CDR3, the DNA is TGTGCCAGCATTTCTACAGGGGAAGACTACGAGCAGTACTTC. It specifies CASISTGEDYEQYF.

This clonotype was counted between two and nine times. J is TRBJ1-2 and V is TRBV6-5; D remains ambiguous. CDR3 length equals 15 residues. From germline, CDR1 is MNHEY and CDR2 SVGAGI. The ends were cut back, 0 bases at V and 1 base at J, with 9 bases in the middle. The CDR3 protein is CASSYSSTVNYGYTF. The CDR3 DNA reads as TGTGCCAGCAGTTACTCGAGTACAGTTAACTATGGCTACACCTTC.

The chain uses TRBV3-1 and TRBJ1-6; a possible D gene is TRBD1 (5 bases). Germline V gene sequence: CDR1 LGHDT, CDR2 YNNKEL (reference sequence). The CDR3 covers 13 residues. V lost 7 bases and J lost 11, with 15 bases in between. The CDR3 is CASNSFRGAPLHF. CDR3 nucleotides: TGTGCCAGCAACTCCTTCCGGGGGGCACCCCTCCACTTT.

The chain joins TRBV5-1 to TRBJ2-7; unclear D gene. Germline assignment: CDR1 SGHRS and CDR2 YFSETQ. Trimming pared 2 bases from V and 4 bases from J, leaving 10 bases between. The length of the CDR3 is 13 residues. The CDR3 protein is CASSFADGYEQYF. CDR3 nucleotide sequence: TGCGCCAGCAGCTTCGCGGACGGATACGAGCAGTACTTC.

This chain joins TRBV5-1 and TRBJ2-7; 8 positions agree with TRBD1. V lost 6 bases and J lost 3; bases outside the gene matches: 14. The CDR3 is made up of 16 amino acids. Germline V CDR1 and CDR2: SGHRS, YFSETQ. This chain's CDR3 is CASTPRGQSPIYEQYF. The CDR3 coding sequence is TGCGCCAGCACCCCCAGGGGGCAGAGTCCCATCTACGAGCAGTACTTC. Together with reference TRBV5-1 and TRBJ2-7, the CDR3 gives the full variable domain: KAGVTQTPRYLIKTRGQQVTLSCSPISGHRSVSWYQQTPGQGLQFLFEYFSETQRNKGNFPGRFSGRQFSNSRSEMNVSTLELGDSALYLCASTPRGQSPIYEQYFGPGTRLTVT.

In this sample, this clonotype turned up many times. V usage is TRBV30 and J usage is TRBJ1-6, with D unresolved. Germline-derived CDR1 and CDR2 are GTSNPN and SVGIG (reference sequence). Trimming left V 0 bases short and J 9 bases short, with 6 bases between. The CDR3 sequence is 12 residues long. The CDR3 region has the DNA TGTGCCTGGAGTGTACCGATTTCACCCCTCCACTTT. This codes for CAWSVPISPLHF.

This chain joins TRBV5-4 and TRBJ2-2, with D perhaps matching TRBD1 (6 bases). This CDR3 has 15 residues. V was clipped by 3 bases and J by 4 bases, with 13 bases between them. Germline CDR1 and CDR2: SGHNT and YYREEE (reference sequence). The CDR3 reads CASSSNRARTGELFF. The CDR3 nucleotides read TGTGCCAGCAGCTCGAACAGGGCGCGCACCGGGGAGCTGTTTTTT.

The chain recombines TRBV3-1 with TRBJ2-5, with a tentative D call TRBD2 (6 bases). The CDR3 runs to 14 residues. CDR1 and CDR2 from the germline V gene are LGHDT and YNNKEL (reference sequence). The V and J ends lost 4 bases and 5 bases respectively, with 14 bases between them. The CDR3 spells CASSRLGSGETQYF. CDR3 bases: TGTGCCAGCAGCCGACTCGGTAGCGGTGAGACCCAGTACTTC.

V is TRBV7-3 and J is TRBJ1-4; D ambiguous. The ends were cut back, 6 bases at V and 5 bases at J, with 13 bases in the middle. The CDR3 consists of 14 residues. The germline V gene encodes CDR1 SGHTA and CDR2 FQGTGA. CDR3 residues: CASSFIGPNEKLFF. In DNA form, the CDR3 reads TGTGCCAGCAGTTTCATAGGGCCAAATGAAAAACTGTTTTTT. Looking up the rest from reference TRBV7-3 and TRBJ1-4 gives the full variable domain: GAGVSQTPSNKVTEKGKYVELRCDPISGHTALYWYRQSLGQGPEFLIYFQGTGAADDSGLPNDRFFAVRPEGSVSTLKIQRTERGDSAVYLCASSFIGPNEKLFFGSGTQLSVL.

The chain recombines TRBV29-1 with TRBJ1-2; no reliable D call. Trimming removed 4 bases from V and 4 bases from J, with 16 bases in between. Germline V gene lookup returns CDR1 SQVTM and CDR2 ANQGSEA. CDR3 size: 14 residues. CDR3 loop: CSVVRETDSYGYTF. The CDR3 region has the DNA TGCAGCGTTGTAAGGGAGACGGACTCCTATGGCTACACCTTC.

CDR3 protein: CSARDLFGPSSYNEQFF. The DNA for the CDR3 is TGCAGTGCTAGAGATCTTTTCGGACCAAGCTCCTACAATGAGCAGTTCTTC. The chain carries TRBV20-1 and TRBJ2-1; D gene uncertain. This CDR3 contains 17 residues. From germline, CDR1 is DFQATT and CDR2 SNEGSKA (reference sequence). V lost 0 bases to trimming and J lost 0 bases, with 15 bases between them.

The rearrangement joins TRBV9 to TRBJ1-6, with D hard to call. The CDR3 has 12 residues. The germline CDR1 and CDR2 sequences are SGDLS and YYNGEE. Trimming took off 0 bases at V and 12 bases at J, with 7 bases between the two ends. This CDR3 is CASSVEWGPLHF. In DNA form, the CDR3 reads TGTGCCAGCAGCGTAGAGTGGGGACCCCTCCACTTT.

This clonotype has more than one count but fewer than ten. The V call is TRBV19, the J call TRBJ1-5, with a tentative D call TRBD1 (5 bases). Germline CDR1 LNHDA, CDR2 SQIVND (reference sequence). The V and J ends lost 3 bases and 2 bases respectively, with 8 bases between them. The CDR3 length is 14 residues. CDR3 amino acids: CASSIGRGNQPQHF. The CDR3 DNA reads TGTGCCAGTAGTATCGGCAGGGGCAATCAGCCCCAGCATTTT.

This sequence joins TRBV7-6 and TRBJ1-1, with TRBD1 matching 9 bases. With V trimmed by 0 bases and J by 3 bases, 5 bases remained unmatched. This CDR3 spans 16 amino acids. CDR1 and CDR2 from the germline V gene are SGHVS and FNYEAQ. The CDR3, as DNA: TGTGCCAGCAGCTTAGCTGGGACAGGGTACGACACTGAAGCTTTCTTT. It translates to CASSLAGTGYDTEAFF.

This clonotype was recorded many times. This chain links TRBV2 with TRBJ1-1, with D tentatively TRBD1 (5 bases). The CDR3 is made up of 14 amino acids. Between the trimmed V and J ends, which lost 2 bases and 5 bases, there was a span of 12 bases. Germline V gene sequence: CDR1 SNHLY, CDR2 FYNNEI. The CDR3 DNA reads as TGTGCCAGCAGTGAACGTAGGGGCTCTACTGAAGCTTTCTTT. Protein: CASSERRGSTEAFF.

To note about this clonotype: This may come from a read error, since a much larger clone is one base off. This chain uses TRBV12-3 or TRBV12-4 with TRBJ2-5; the D is unclear. V was clipped by 4 bases and J by 4 bases, with 13 bases between them. The CDR3 sequence is 14 residues long. The CDR3 reads CASSYASPLETQYF. In DNA form, the CDR3 reads TGTGCCAGCAGTTACGCCTCGCCCCTAGAGACCCAGTACTTC.

This clonotype was observed many times. The chain couples TRBV2 to TRBJ1-1; tentatively, D is TRBD1 (6 bases). There are 15 residues in the CDR3. CDR1 SNHLY and CDR2 FYNNEI come from the germline V gene. V lost 6 bases and J 1 base, leaving 15 bases between the germline ends. The CDR3 reads CASSAPGHKNTEAFF. In nucleotides, the CDR3 is TGTGCCAGCAGCGCTCCGGGACACAAGAACACTGAAGCTTTCTTT.

The table lists this clonotype with a few counts. V and J are TRBV28 and TRBJ1-5; D unresolved. CDR1 is MDHEN, CDR2 SYDVKM, per germline. The CDR3 runs 13 residues. Trimming took off 5 bases at V and 9 bases at J, with 14 bases between the two ends. The CDR3, as DNA: TGTGCCAGCAGTCCTAGCCGTGGTCGGCCCCAGCATTTT. Its protein is CASSPSRGRPQHF.

As concerns this clonotype: At one end the junction does not follow the germline gene, possibly because of a read error. CDR3 protein: CAGSSGTEYGYTF. CDR3 DNA sequence: TGTGCCGGCAGTTCCGGGACTGAATATGGCTACACCTTC. The gene calls are TRBV6-2 or TRBV6-3 and TRBJ1-2; TRBD1 is a possible D gene (5 bases). Germline-derived CDR1 and CDR2 are MNHEY and SVGEGT. The CDR3 consists of 13 residues.

This clonotype was picked up a small number of times. The V call is TRBV7-3, the J call TRBJ1-2; D gene unclear. This CDR3 has 13 amino acids. CDR1 and CDR2 (germline): SGHTA, FQGTGA. The V end was cut by 2 bases, the J end by 4 bases, with 8 bases between. The CDR3 coding sequence is TGTGCCAGCAGCTTAGACGCCGGCTATGGCTACACCTTC. Encoded protein: CASSLDAGYGYTF.

V gene TRBV12-5 combines with J gene TRBJ2-5; 9 bases align to TRBD1. V shed 2 bases and J 4 bases; nucleotides not matched to a gene: 8. Germline CDR1 LGHNT, CDR2 FRNRAP. The CDR3 contains 16 residues. CDR3 sequence (DNA): TGTGCTAGTGGTTTGATGCTCGGGACAGGGACAGAGACCCAGTACTTC. Its translation is CASGLMLGTGTETQYF.

The V call is TRBV3-1, the J call TRBJ1-2, with D tentatively TRBD1 (6 bases). V lost 1 base and J 5 bases, leaving 17 bases between the germline ends. Germline CDR1 reads LGHDT; CDR2 reads YNNKEL (reference sequence). This CDR3 is 16 amino acids long. Here the CDR3 DNA reads TGTGCCAGCAGCCAAGGTCCCACAGGGTTGAAATATGGCTACACCTTC. It encodes CASSQGPTGLKYGYTF.

This clonotype was recorded a few times. J is TRBJ1-1 and V is TRBV20-1; D call uncertain. This CDR3 region has 13 residues. Germline V gives CDR1 DFQATT, CDR2 SNEGSKA (reference sequence). Trimming cost V 6 bases and J 4 bases, with 15 bases left between them. Here the CDR3 reads CSAREDLGTEAFF. CDR3 DNA: TGCAGTGCCCGAGAGGACCTGGGCACTGAAGCTTTCTTT.

The CDR3 DNA reads as TGTGCCAGTAGTACCCCGGGGGTTGATCAGCCCCAGCATTTT. Its translation is CASSTPGVDQPQHF. The chain employs TRBV19 and TRBJ1-5; a weak D match, TRBD1 (5 bases). CDR3 length equals 14 residues. V shed 4 bases and J shed 5 bases, with 12 bases lying between them. Germline assignment: CDR1 LNHDA and CDR2 SQIVND (reference sequence).